The TCR beta chain under discussion was sequenced for a study of T cell repertoires in cytomegalovirus infection. Study-wide context: It can be stated that public TCR beta signatures indicated CMV infection as well as a matching HLA type.

This clonotype was seen a few times. Trimming took off 0 bases at V and 5 bases at J, with 17 bases between the two ends. The CDR3 contains 17 residues. Germline V CDR1 and CDR2: SGHDT, YYEEEE. Via MiXCR, TCRdb re-called the reads, giving one row per CDR3 protein. The sample comprises fewer than 550,000 distinct CDR3 sequences, approximately 15% of which are singletons, and 20% to 30% rests with the top ten. The J gene is TRBJ1-4, the V gene TRBV5-6; D perhaps matches TRBD1 (6 bases). The TCR originated in a human donor in good health (CMV status not recorded). Some clones in this sample may be carry-over from other donors' samples. Input material: CD8+ T cells from PBMCs. The CDR3 DNA sequence: TGTGCCAGCAGCTTGGCCGGAGGAGGGACACTAAATGAAAAACTGTTTTTT. This gives the protein CASSLAGGGTLNEKLFF.